These T cell receptor beta chains were read from a single sample in a study of cytomegalovirus exposure and HLA in healthy donors. Libraries were prepared by immunoSEQ multiplex PCR; TCRdb keeps only in-frame clonotypes and omits some of them. Of 100,000 to 150,000 clones listed, about 85% are singletons. The sequencing sample was made of PBMCs. Receptors originate from a man younger than 30 in good health and CMV-seropositive. Both conserved end residues are part of each CDR3.

V gene: TRBV7-2
J gene: TRBJ2-7
CDR3 protein: CASSLGHFAEQYF

V gene: TRBV27
J gene: TRBJ2-2
CDR3 protein: CASSTGSYPNTGELFF

V gene: TRBV5-5
J gene: TRBJ1-6
CDR3 protein: CASSFTPGDGPYNSPLHF

V gene: TRBV7-7
J gene: TRBJ2-2
CDR3 protein: CASSLSRLAGELFF

V gene: TRBV7-9
J gene: TRBJ2-7
CDR3 protein: CASSLVGATYEQYF

V gene: TRBV5-1
J gene: TRBJ2-1
CDR3 protein: CASSWLAGGSRSYNEQFF

V gene: TRBV5-1
J gene: TRBJ2-5
CDR3 protein: CASSPMLAASQETQYF

V gene: TRBV5-1
J gene: TRBJ1-6
CDR3 protein: CASSTRGTENSPLHF

V gene: TRBV6-5
J gene: TRBJ1-2
CDR3 protein: CASSKKGNYGYTF

V gene: TRBV29-1
J gene: TRBJ1-3
CDR3 protein: CSVEDLWGAGNTIYF

V gene: TRBV27
J gene: TRBJ1-1
CDR3 protein: CASSYGQFNTEAFF

V gene: TRBV7-9
J gene: TRBJ1-1
CDR3 protein: CASSHYLGTGKTEAFF

V gene: TRBV7-9
J gene: TRBJ2-1
CDR3 protein: CASSLSARAGDEQFF

V gene: TRBV4-1
J gene: TRBJ1-3
CDR3 protein: CASSQGTGGRQGNTIYF

V gene: TRBV5-5
J gene: TRBJ2-5
CDR3 protein: CASSLGTSGGALETQYF

V gene: TRBV18
J gene: TRBJ1-3
CDR3 protein: CASSPGLGESGNTIYF

V gene: TRBV7-8
J gene: TRBJ1-1
CDR3 protein: CASSLDDTNTEAFF

V gene: TRBV7-9
J gene: TRBJ2-1
CDR3 protein: CSSSSMTGRGSYNEQFF

V gene: TRBV2
J gene: TRBJ1-1
CDR3 protein: CASSEWDRGGTEAFF

V gene: TRBV7-6
J gene: TRBJ1-1
CDR3 protein: CASSLVDRGNTEAFF

V gene: TRBV29-1
J gene: TRBJ2-2
CDR3 protein: CSVVGSRAGEELFF

V gene: TRBV5-1
J gene: TRBJ1-1
CDR3 protein: CASSSGGVSGTEAFF

V gene: TRBV7-9
J gene: TRBJ2-1
CDR3 protein: CASSFSGEQFF

V gene: TRBV27
J gene: TRBJ1-5
CDR3 protein: CASSRTGGLNQPQHF

V gene: TRBV18
J gene: TRBJ1-3
CDR3 protein: CASSSLASIVTEDSGNTIYF

V gene: TRBV6-4
J gene: TRBJ1-2
CDR3 protein: CASSVDREEYGYTF

V gene: TRBV7-2
J gene: TRBJ1-3
CDR3 protein: CASSIDWTGNGNTIYF

V gene: TRBV10-3
J gene: TRBJ1-6
CDR3 protein: CAISEIPGQGSPLHF

V gene: TRBV7-2
J gene: TRBJ2-2
CDR3 protein: CASSSGGELFF

V gene: TRBV10-1
J gene: TRBJ2-5
CDR3 protein: CASSVRPRIILAGGPQRQETQYF

V gene: TRBV29-1
J gene: TRBJ2-3
CDR3 protein: CSVEWSGRDTQYF